This T cell receptor (beta chain) was recorded in a study of blood T cell repertoires in COVID-19 (dated by TCRdb to the early 2020s). Regarding the complete study: Collaborator samples came from the United States, Italy and Spain and covered acute and convalescent phases of COVID-19. The material from the prospective study consisted of cDNA or gDNA derived from T cells, B-cell-depleted T cells, or PBMCs. The dataset comprised deeply sampled blood TCRbeta repertoires from subjects exposed to, actively infected with, or recovered from COVID-19. The repertoires were released in a freely available public database meant as a resource for research on the immune response to SARS-CoV-2. The samples were drawn from two sources: the first 160 participants of the ongoing ImmuneRACE study, and over 1,000 subjects contributed by 6 global collaborators. A de-identified subject ID, COVID-19 status, age in years and sex were almost always included in the sample metadata. Where HLA class I and class II types were available, the types were taken from metadata supplied by the sample provider, not from assay-based typing. Summary of the overall study and its limitations: Clinical and demographic metadata were provided uncurated, with the amount varying by source and participant.

Each collaborating institution followed its own protocols to collect whole blood in K2EDTA tubes. Collaborator samples were shipped for TCRbeta analysis as frozen whole blood, isolated PBMCs, or DNA extracted from either sample type. At the junction V is shortened by 5 bases and J by 0 bases; bases outside the gene matches: 8. The CDR3 holds 18 amino acids from the cysteine to the phenylalanine. Only the CDR3 DNA is retained, 54 bases long and in frame from the first base. The CDR1 and CDR2 encoded by the germline V gene (reference sequence) are GTSNPN and SVGIG. Comment on this clone: Its antigen is unknown. No much larger clonotype is one base removed from it; base qualities were not supplied.

The immunoSEQ Assay, a bias-controlled multiplex PCR, was used to amplify TCRbeta CDR3 regions from genomic DNA. In the paper's pipeline: The number of nucleated cells in each sample was estimated by amplification of reference gene primers within the assay. To quantify the absolute abundance of each unique TCRbeta CDR3 rearrangement, sequence reads were collapsed and filtered. For each sample, productive Simpson clonality was calculated as the square root of Simpson's diversity index over productive rearrangements. What TCRdb holds here is the immuneACCESS table cut down to in-frame rearrangements. Part of the clones is not present; checked against another copy, under half of the missing clones reflect an unresolved V gene, and the others are unexplained. V and J calls and clone size come straight from that table; D and trimming were deduced from the DNA. The sample data list about 43,000 clones, and roughly 90% of these were observed just once. Around 10% of the sample is in the top ten clones.

This receptor was identified in a woman of 80 years or more with active COVID-19. The sequence is built from TRBV30 and TRBJ2-3; TRBD2 aligns with 16 central bases. The sequencing input was peripheral blood. For the CDR3, the sequence is CAWEAGLAGGRSTDTQYF. The nucleotide sequence is given as TGTGCCTGGGAGGCGGGACTAGCGGGGGGGCGAAGCACAGATACGCAGTATTTT.